This T cell receptor beta chain was identified during a study of cytomegalovirus exposure and HLA in healthy donors. PCR employed 60 Vbeta and 13 Jbeta primers. The data were produced by immunoSEQ multiplex PCR, yet TCRdb's version contains in-frame clones alone and is incomplete. The sample records over 90,000 clones, less than 90% being singletons. The V and J ends lost 1 base and 6 bases respectively, with 9 bases between them. The CDR3 sequence is 13 residues long. Germline V gene sequence: CDR1 SGHNT, CDR2 YENEEA. The J gene is TRBJ1-1, the V gene TRBV11-3; TRBD1 might be the D (5 bases). Sequencing was done on a sample of PBMCs. The clonotype comes from a middle-aged man in good health and CMV-seronegative. This CDR3 is CASSLASGAEAFF. In DNA, the CDR3 is TGTGCCAGCAGCTTAGCTTCGGGGGCTGAAGCTTTCTTT.